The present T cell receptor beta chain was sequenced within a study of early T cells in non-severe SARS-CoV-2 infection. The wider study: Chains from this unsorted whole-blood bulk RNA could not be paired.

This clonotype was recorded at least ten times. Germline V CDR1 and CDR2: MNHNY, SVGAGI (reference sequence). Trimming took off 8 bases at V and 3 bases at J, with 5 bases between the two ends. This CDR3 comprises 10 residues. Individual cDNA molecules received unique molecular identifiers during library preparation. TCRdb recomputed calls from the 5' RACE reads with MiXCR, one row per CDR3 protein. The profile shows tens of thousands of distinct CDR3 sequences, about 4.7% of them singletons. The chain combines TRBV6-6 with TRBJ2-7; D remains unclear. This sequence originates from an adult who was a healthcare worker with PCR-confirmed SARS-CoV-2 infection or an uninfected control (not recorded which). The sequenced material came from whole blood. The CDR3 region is CASGYYEQYF. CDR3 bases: TGTGCCAGCGGATACTACGAGCAGTACTTC.